The following is a TCR beta chain sequence with its context. Assay: immunoSEQ multiplex PCR; the TCRdb copy retains only in-frame clones and omits some. The repertoire consists of more than 100,000 clones, with around 86% occurring once and the leading ten covering about 4.1%. The CDR3 length is 14 residues. Looked up from germline, CDR1 is SGHRS and CDR2 is YFSETQ. The ends were cut back, 3 bases at V and 7 bases at J, with 16 bases in the middle. The data belong to a study of blood T cell repertoires in COVID-19. Study at large: Acute and convalescent COVID-19 samples came from the United States, Italy and Spain.

Sequencing input: peripheral blood. The chain has TRBV5-1 and TRBJ2-5; TRBD2 might be the D (5 bases). This clonotype was obtained from a man in his forties or fifties with acute or convalescent COVID-19. The CDR3, as DNA: TGCGCCAGCAGCTACGGACCGTCTCGGGGGACCCAGTACTTC. Residues: CASSYGPSRGTQYF.